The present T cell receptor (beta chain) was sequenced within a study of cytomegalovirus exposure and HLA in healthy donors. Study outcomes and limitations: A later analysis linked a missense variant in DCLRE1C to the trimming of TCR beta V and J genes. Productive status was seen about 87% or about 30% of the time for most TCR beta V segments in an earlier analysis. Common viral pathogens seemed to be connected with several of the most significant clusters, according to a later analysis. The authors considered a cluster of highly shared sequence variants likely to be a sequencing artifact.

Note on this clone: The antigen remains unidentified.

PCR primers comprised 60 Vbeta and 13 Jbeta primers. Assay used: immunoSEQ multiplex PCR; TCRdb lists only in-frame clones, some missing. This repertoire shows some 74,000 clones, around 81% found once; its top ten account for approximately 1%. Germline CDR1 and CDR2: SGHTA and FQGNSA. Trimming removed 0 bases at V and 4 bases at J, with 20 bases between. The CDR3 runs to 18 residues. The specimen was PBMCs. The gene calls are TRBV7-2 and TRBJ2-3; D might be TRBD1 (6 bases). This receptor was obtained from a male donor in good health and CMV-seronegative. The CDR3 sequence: CASSLASGHQISADTQYF. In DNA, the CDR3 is TGTGCCAGCAGCTTAGCTTCGGGACATCAAATTAGCGCAGATACGCAGTATTTT.